These 14 T cell receptor beta chains share one sample of origin, sequenced in a study of shared clonotypes between healthy human individuals. Clones were sequenced by immunoSEQ multiplex PCR, and TCRdb holds only the in-frame ones, with some missing. The table shows 400,000 to 600,000 clones, with about 96% occurring only once. The specimen was naive CD4+ T cells sorted from blood. As for subset: CD45RA+ positively selected. All receptors derive from a woman in her 30s in good health.

The chain has TRBV5-4 and TRBJ2-7; TRBD1 is a possible D gene (5 bases). The CDR3 has 13 amino acids. V gave up 4 bases and J gave up 3 bases, with 11 bases separating them. From germline, CDR1 is SGHNT and CDR2 YYREEE (reference sequence). The CDR3 sequence: CASSPDDSYEQYF. The CDR3 DNA is TGTGCCAGCAGCCCGGACGACAGCTACGAGCAGTACTTC.

This clone was seen just once. The chain carries TRBV7-9 and TRBJ2-7; 13 bases match TRBD2. The CDR3 is 14 amino acids. V shed 9 bases, J shed 4 bases, and the junction held 6 bases outside the gene matches. The V gene's germline CDR1 is SEHNR and CDR2 FQNEAQ (reference sequence). CDR3 bases: TGTGCCAGTTCCGGGACTAGCGGGAAATACGAGCAGTACTTC. This gives the protein CASSGTSGKYEQYF.

The chain has TRBV5-1 and TRBJ2-1, with TRBD2 identical over 9 bases. This CDR3 spans 15 amino acids. The junction had 8 bases not matched to a gene; V was cut back by 0 bases and J by 10 bases. Germline CDR1 SGHRS, CDR2 YFSETQ. The CDR3 here is CASSLGAGGPPEQFF. CDR3 DNA: TGCGCCAGCAGCTTGGGTGCGGGAGGGCCTCCCGAGCAGTTCTTC.

The rearrangement uses TRBV29-1 and TRBJ2-7; TRBD1 matches 9 bases. This CDR3 region has 12 residues. Germline CDR1 and CDR2: SQVTM and ANQGSEA. For the CDR3, the DNA is TGCAGTGTGCGGACAGGGGTCTACGAGCAGTACTTC. This codes for CSVRTGVYEQYF.

The rearrangement joins TRBV10-3 to TRBJ2-2; maybe TRBD2 (5 bases). CDR3 length equals 15 residues. The V gene lost 10 bases and the J gene lost 2 bases, with 17 bases spanning the gap. Germline assignment: CDR1 ENHRY and CDR2 SYGVKD. The CDR3 DNA is TGTGCCACCAGAGGTACGGGAATTAACACCGGGGAGCTGTTTTTT. As protein: CATRGTGINTGELFF.

The chain is built from TRBV6-6 and TRBJ1-2; the D is unclear. CDR1 and CDR2 (germline): MNHNY, SVGAGI (reference sequence). The germline V and J ends were trimmed by 7 bases and 4 bases, with 13 bases remaining between them. The CDR3 runs 13 residues. The CDR3 DNA sequence: TGTGCCAGCACCACAGCCAATGCCTATGGCTACACCTTC. Translated: CASTTANAYGYTF.

V usage is TRBV25-1 and J usage is TRBJ2-3; TRBD2 agrees at 8 bases. V was clipped by 2 bases and J by 2 bases; unmatched bases: 6. Germline lookup yields CDR1 MGHDK and CDR2 SYGVNS. CDR3 length: 16 residues. Here the CDR3 DNA reads TGTGCCAGCAGTGAAAATAGCGGGAAGTACACAGATACGCAGTATTTT. Protein product: CASSENSGKYTDTQYF.

CDR3 bases: TGTGCCAGTAGATGGACAGGGCATAATTCACCCCTCCACTTT. It translates to CASRWTGHNSPLHF. The chain links TRBV19 to TRBJ1-6; 8 bases align to TRBD1. Germline assignment: CDR1 LNHDA and CDR2 SQIVND (reference sequence). The CDR3 extends over 14 amino acids. After removal of 6 bases from V and 5 bases from J, the junction contained 3 bases not matched to a gene.

This chain links TRBV11-2 with TRBJ1-1; D unresolved. The germline V and J ends were trimmed by 5 bases and 4 bases, with 11 bases remaining between them. Germline loops: CDR1 SGHAT, CDR2 FQNNGV. This CDR3 has 13 amino acids. The CDR3 loop is CASSLFEGTEAFF. CDR3 in DNA: TGTGCCAGCAGCCTATTCGAGGGCACTGAAGCTTTCTTT.

The chain combines TRBV6-1 with TRBJ2-1; D perhaps matches TRBD2 (6 bases). Germline V gives CDR1 MNHNS, CDR2 SASEGT. The CDR3 totals 15 residues. The V end lost 3 bases, the J end lost 5 bases, and 14 bases lay between the germline ends. Here the CDR3 DNA reads TGTGCCAGCAGTGAGGGCGGGGCTAGGGACAATGAGCAGTTCTTC. This gives the protein CASSEGGARDNEQFF.

This chain connects TRBV28 to TRBJ1-2; D call uncertain. The ends were cut back, 6 bases at V and 4 bases at J, with 12 bases in the middle. This CDR3 region has 13 residues. Germline V lookup: CDR1 MDHEN, CDR2 SYDVKM. CDR3: CASRSEPSYGYTF. In DNA form, the CDR3 reads TGTGCCAGCAGGTCGGAACCTTCCTATGGCTACACCTTC.

The table lists this clone with a count of one. The rearrangement links TRBV6-5 to TRBJ2-5; 9 bases agree with TRBD1. The V and J ends lost 4 bases and 5 bases, in that order; junction bases with no gene match: 5. Germline V gene lookup returns CDR1 MNHEY and CDR2 SVGAGI. CDR3 length: 14 amino acids. The CDR3 loop is CASSLDRGLETQYF. Written as DNA, the CDR3 is TGTGCCAGCAGTTTGGACAGGGGCTTGGAGACCCAGTACTTC.

The gene calls are TRBV19 and TRBJ1-1, with unresolved D. V was cut by 6 bases and J by 3 bases, with 11 bases left in between. There are 13 residues in the CDR3. Germline CDR1 is LNHDA and CDR2 is SQIVND (reference sequence). The DNA for the CDR3 is TGTGCCAGTAGCCCAGGAGGGTACACTGAAGCTTTCTTT. This codes for CASSPGGYTEAFF.

The rearrangement links TRBV5-4 to TRBJ1-1; D is unresolved. Germline CDR1 and CDR2: SGHNT and YYREEE (reference sequence). The CDR3 has 17 residues. Trimming cost V 2 bases and J 1 base, with 18 bases left between them. CDR3 loop: CASSFPTAGVGNTEAFF. CDR3 sequence (DNA): TGTGCCAGCAGCTTCCCTACAGCGGGTGTAGGGAACACTGAAGCTTTCTTT.